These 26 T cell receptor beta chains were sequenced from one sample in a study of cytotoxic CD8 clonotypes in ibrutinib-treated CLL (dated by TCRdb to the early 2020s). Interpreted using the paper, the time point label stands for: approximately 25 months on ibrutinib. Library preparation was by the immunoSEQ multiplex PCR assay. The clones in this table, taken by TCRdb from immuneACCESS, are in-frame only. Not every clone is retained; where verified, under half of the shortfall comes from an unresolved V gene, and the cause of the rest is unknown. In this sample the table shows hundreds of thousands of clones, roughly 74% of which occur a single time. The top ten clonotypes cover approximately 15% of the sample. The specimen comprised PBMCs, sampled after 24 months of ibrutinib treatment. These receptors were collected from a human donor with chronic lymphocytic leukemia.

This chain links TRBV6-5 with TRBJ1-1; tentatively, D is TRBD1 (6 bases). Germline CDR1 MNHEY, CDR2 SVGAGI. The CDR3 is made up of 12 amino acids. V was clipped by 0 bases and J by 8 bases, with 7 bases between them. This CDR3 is CASSYSQGEAFF. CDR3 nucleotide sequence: TGTGCCAGCAGTTACTCACAGGGCGAAGCTTTCTTT.

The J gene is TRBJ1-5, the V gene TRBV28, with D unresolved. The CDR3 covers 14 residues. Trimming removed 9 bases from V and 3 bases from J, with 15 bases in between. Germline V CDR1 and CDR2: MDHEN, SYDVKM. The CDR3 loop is CASGIGRLNQPQHF. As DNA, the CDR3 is TGTGCCAGTGGAATAGGCCGCCTCAATCAGCCCCAGCATTTT.

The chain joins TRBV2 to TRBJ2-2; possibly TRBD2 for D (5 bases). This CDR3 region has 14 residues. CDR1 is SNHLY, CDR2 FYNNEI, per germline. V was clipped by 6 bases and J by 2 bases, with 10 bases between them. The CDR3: CASRWETNTGELFF. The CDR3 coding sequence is TGTGCCAGCAGGTGGGAGACCAACACCGGGGAGCTGTTTTTT. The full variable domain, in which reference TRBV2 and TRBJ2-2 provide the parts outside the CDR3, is EPEVTQTPSHQVTQMGQEVILRCVPISNHLYFYWYRQILGQKVEFLVSFYNNEISEKSEIFDDQFSVERPDGSNFTLKIRSTKLEDSAMYFCASRWETNTGELFFGEGSRLTVL.

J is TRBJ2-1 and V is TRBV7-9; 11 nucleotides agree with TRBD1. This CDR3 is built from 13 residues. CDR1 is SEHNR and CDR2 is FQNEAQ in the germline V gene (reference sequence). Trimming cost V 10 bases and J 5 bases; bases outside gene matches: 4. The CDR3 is CAIGQGANNEQFF. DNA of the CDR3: TGTGCCATCGGACAGGGGGCTAACAATGAGCAGTTCTTC.

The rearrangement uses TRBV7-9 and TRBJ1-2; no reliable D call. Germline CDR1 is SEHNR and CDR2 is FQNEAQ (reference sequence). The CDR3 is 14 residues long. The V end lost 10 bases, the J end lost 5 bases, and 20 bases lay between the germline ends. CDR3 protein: CATPKRSLGYGYTF. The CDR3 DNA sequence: TGTGCCACCCCAAAGCGGAGCTTAGGGTATGGCTACACCTTC.

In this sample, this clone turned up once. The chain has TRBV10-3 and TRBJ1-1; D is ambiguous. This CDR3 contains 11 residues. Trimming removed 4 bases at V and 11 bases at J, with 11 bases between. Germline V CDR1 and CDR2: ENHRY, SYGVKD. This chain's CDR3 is CAISGDQGAFF. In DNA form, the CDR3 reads TGTGCCATCAGTGGGGATCAAGGGGCTTTCTTT.

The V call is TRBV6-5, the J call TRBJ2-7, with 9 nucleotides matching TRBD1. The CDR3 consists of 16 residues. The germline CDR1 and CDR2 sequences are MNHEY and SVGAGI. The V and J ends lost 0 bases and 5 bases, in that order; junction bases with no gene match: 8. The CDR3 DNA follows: TGTGCCAGCAGTTACTCAGGGGACAGGGCCTTGAACGAGCAGTACTTC. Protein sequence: CASSYSGDRALNEQYF.

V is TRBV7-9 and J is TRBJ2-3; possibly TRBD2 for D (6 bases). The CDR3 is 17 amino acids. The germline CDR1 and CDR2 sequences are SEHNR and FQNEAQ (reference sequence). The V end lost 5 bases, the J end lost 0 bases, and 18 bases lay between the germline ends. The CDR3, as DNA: TGTGCCAGCAGCCCCAGGTGGAGCGGGTCTAGCACAGATACGCAGTATTTT. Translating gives CASSPRWSGSSTDTQYF. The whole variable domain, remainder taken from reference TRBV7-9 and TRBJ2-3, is DTGVSQNPRHKITKRGQNVTFRCDPISEHNRLYWYRQTLGQGPEFLTYFQNEAQLEKSRLLSDRFSAERPKGSFSTLEIQRTEQGDSAMYLCASSPRWSGSSTDTQYFGPGTRLTVL.

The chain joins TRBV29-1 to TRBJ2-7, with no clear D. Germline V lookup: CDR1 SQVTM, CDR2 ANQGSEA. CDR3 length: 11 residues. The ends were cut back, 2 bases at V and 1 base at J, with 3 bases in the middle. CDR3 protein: CSVEISYEQYF. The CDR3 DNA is TGCAGCGTTGAAATTTCCTACGAGCAGTACTTC.

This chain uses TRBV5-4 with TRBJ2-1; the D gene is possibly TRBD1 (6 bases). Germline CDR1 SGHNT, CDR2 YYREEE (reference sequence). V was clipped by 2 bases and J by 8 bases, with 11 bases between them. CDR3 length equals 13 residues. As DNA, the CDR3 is TGTGCCAGCAGCTTCGGACAGACCCATGAGCAGTTCTTC. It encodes CASSFGQTHEQFF.

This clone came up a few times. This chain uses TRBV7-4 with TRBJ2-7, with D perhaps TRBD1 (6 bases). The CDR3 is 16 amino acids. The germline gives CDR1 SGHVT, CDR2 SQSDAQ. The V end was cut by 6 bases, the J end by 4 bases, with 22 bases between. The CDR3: CASRVVPQGPYYEQYF. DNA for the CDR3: TGTGCCAGCAGAGTGGTTCCTCAGGGGCCCTATTACGAGCAGTACTTC.

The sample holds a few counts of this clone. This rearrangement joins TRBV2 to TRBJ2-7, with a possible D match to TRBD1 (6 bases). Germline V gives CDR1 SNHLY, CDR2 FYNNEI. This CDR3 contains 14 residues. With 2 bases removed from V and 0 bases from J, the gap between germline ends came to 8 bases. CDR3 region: CASSEQGSSYEQYF. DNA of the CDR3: TGTGCCAGCAGTGAACAGGGGAGCTCCTACGAGCAGTACTTC.

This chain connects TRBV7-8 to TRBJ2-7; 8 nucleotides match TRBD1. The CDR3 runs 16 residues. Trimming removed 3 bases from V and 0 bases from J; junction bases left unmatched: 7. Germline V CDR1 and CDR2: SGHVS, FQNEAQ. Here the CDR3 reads CASSFGGTGSSYEQYF. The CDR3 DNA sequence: TGTGCCAGCAGCTTTGGTGGGACAGGAAGCTCCTACGAGCAGTACTTC.

CDR3 amino acids: CATSQDLYGYTF. The CDR3 coding sequence is TGTGCCACCTCACAAGACCTTTATGGCTACACCTTC. The chain links TRBV6-5 to TRBJ1-2; D is uncertain. The length of the CDR3 is 12 residues. V lost 10 bases and J lost 5, with 14 bases in between. Germline CDR1 is MNHEY and CDR2 is SVGAGI.

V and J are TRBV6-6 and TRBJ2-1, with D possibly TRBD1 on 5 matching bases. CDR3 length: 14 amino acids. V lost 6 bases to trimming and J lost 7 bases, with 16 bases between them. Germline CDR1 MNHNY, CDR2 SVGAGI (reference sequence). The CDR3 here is CASSLHQGLNEQFF. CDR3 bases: TGTGCCAGCAGCTTACATCAGGGATTAAATGAGCAGTTCTTC.

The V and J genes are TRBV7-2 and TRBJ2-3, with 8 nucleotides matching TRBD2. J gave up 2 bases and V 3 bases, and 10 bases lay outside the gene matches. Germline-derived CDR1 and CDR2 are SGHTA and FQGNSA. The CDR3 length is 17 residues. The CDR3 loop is CASSFGGGRTPTDTQYF. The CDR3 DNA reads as TGTGCCAGCAGCTTTGGGGGCGGGAGGACACCCACAGATACGCAGTATTTT.

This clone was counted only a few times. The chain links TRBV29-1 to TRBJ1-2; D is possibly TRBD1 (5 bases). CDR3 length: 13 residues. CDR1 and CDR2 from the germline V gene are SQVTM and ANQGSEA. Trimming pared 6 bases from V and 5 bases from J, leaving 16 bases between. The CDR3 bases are TGCAGCGTGGGAAGGACATCGGGGTATGGCTACACCTTC. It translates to CSVGRTSGYGYTF.

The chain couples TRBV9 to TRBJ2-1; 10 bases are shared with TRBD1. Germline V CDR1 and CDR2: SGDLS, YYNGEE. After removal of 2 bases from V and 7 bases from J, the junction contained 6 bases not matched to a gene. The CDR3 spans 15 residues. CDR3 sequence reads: CASSVRQGAGNEQFF. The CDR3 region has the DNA TGTGCCAGCAGCGTGCGACAGGGGGCTGGAAATGAGCAGTTCTTC.

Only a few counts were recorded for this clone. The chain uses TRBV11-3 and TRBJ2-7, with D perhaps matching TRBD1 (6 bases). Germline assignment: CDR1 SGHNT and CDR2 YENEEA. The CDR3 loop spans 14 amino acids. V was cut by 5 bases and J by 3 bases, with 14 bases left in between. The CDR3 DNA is TGTGCCAGCAGCGGGGGACACCCGATCTACGAGCAGTACTTC. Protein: CASSGGHPIYEQYF.

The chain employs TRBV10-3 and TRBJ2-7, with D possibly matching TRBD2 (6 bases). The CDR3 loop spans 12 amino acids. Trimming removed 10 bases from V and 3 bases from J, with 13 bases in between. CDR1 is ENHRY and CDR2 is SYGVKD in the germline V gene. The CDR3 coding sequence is TGTGCCAGTGGAGGGCTAAGCTACGAGCAGTACTTC. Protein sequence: CASGGLSYEQYF.

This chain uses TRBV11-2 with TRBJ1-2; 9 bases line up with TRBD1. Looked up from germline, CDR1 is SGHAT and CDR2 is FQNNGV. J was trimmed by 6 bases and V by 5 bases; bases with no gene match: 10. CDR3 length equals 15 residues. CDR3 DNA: TGTGCCAGCAGCCCCGGGGGACAGGGACACGATGGCTACACCTTC. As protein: CASSPGGQGHDGYTF. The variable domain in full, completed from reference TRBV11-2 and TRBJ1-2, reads EAGVAQSPRYKIIEKRQSVAFWCNPISGHATLYWYQQILGQGPKLLIQFQNNGVVDDSQLPKDRFSAERLKGVDSTLKIQPAKLEDSAVYLCASSPGGQGHDGYTFGSGTRLTVV.

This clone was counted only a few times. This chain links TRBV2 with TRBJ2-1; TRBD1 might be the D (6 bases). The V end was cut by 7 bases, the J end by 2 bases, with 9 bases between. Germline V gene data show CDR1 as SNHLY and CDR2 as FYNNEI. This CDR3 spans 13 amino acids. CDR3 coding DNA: TGTGCCAGCAAACAGGGAGCCTACAATGAGCAGTTCTTC. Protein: CASKQGAYNEQFF.

CDR3 in DNA: TGCAGCGTTCGCCAAAGACATCCGGGGTCCTACGAGCAGTACTTC. As protein: CSVRQRHPGSYEQYF. V gene TRBV29-1 combines with J gene TRBJ2-7, with D possibly TRBD2 on 5 matching bases. The CDR3 extends over 15 amino acids. Trimming removed 5 bases from V and 1 base from J, with 18 bases in between. Germline CDR1 is SQVTM and CDR2 is ANQGSEA.

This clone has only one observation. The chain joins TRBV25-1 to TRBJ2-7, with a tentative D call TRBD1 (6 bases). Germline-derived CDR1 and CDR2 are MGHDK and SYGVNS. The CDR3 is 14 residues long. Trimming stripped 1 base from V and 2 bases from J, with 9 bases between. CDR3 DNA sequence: TGTGCCAGCAGTGAATTAGGGGGAACCTACGAGCAGTACTTC. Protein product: CASSELGGTYEQYF.

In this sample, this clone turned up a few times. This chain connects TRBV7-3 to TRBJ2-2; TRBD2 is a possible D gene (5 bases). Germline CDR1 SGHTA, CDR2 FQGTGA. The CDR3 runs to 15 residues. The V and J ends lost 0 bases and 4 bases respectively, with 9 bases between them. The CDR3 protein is CASSLTGGLTGELFF. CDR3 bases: TGTGCCAGCAGCTTAACCGGCGGACTCACCGGGGAGCTGTTTTTT.

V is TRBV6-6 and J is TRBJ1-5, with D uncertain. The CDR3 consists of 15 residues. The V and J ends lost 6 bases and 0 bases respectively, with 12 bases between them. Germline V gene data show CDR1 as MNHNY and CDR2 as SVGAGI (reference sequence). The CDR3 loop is CASSTKLYSNQPQHF. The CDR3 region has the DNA TGTGCCAGCAGCACAAAACTTTATAGCAATCAGCCCCAGCATTTT.